This T cell receptor beta chain is drawn from a study of CDR3 diversity in severe acne (dated by TCRdb to the late 2010s). Spanning cysteine to phenylalanine, the CDR3 consists of 12 amino acids. CDR3 DNA only is kept here, 36 bases in frame from base 1. The germline V gene (reference sequence) sets CDR1 to DFQATT and CDR2 to SNEGSKA. V sheds 6 bases and J sheds 0 bases, leaving 9 bases between their ends. The library was produced with PCR. Sequencing was carried out with an Illumina HiSeq 2000. TCRdb cleaned the public reads at Q25 with fastp, built clones with MiXCR and kept in-frame beta chains. Identical CDR3 proteins give one entry, which carries the most common genes and DNA. A total of roughly 81,000 distinct CDR3 sequences appear in this sample, about half of them only once. Together, the top ten hold 10% of the sample. Points on this clonotype: Its antigen is still unknown. Base qualities were left out, and no much larger clone turns up one base away.

The V and J genes are TRBV20-1 and TRBJ2-7, with the D segment identity uncertain. Sequenced input: blood. This receptor was obtained from a male donor in good health, serving as a control. The nucleotide sequence reads as follows: TGCAGTGCCCCCAGTGCCTCCTACGAGCAGTACTTC. This is translated as CSAPSASYEQYF.